The next 11 T cell receptor beta chains were all read from a single sample in a study of cytomegalovirus exposure and HLA in healthy donors. The PCR made use of 60 Vbeta and 13 Jbeta primers. Some clones are missing from TCRdb's copy, which holds only in-frame ones; the method was immunoSEQ multiplex PCR. Of approximately 300,000 clones listed, roughly 86% were seen once; the top ten hold 1.5% to 2.5%. Sample: PBMCs. The receptors derive from a woman aged 40-49 years in good health and CMV-seropositive.

The V call is TRBV7-8, the J call TRBJ2-3; D unclear. V was shortened by 4 bases and J by 2 bases, with 10 bases between the two germline ends. Per the germline V gene, CDR1 is SGHVS and CDR2 is FQNEAQ. This CDR3 has 14 amino acids. In DNA form, the CDR3 reads TGTGCCAGCAGCTCCAAGACTTTCACAGATACGCAGTATTTT. Amino acid sequence: CASSSKTFTDTQYF.

The chain has TRBV5-1 and TRBJ2-1, with D uncertain. The CDR3 totals 16 residues. Between the trimmed V and J ends, which lost 0 bases and 0 bases, there was a span of 10 bases. CDR1 is SGHRS, CDR2 YFSETQ, per germline. The CDR3 bases are TGCGCCAGCAGCTTGGAGCGACTTAGCTCCTACAATGAGCAGTTCTTC. Translating it yields CASSLERLSSYNEQFF.

The V gene is TRBV2, the J gene TRBJ2-3, with 7 bases fitting TRBD1. The CDR3 consists of 14 residues. CDR1 and CDR2 (germline): SNHLY, FYNNEI. The ends lost 7 bases at V and 3 bases at J; junction bases unmatched: 7. The chain's CDR3 is CASTLTGWTDTQYF. In nucleotides, the CDR3 is TGTGCCAGCACCCTGACAGGGTGGACAGATACGCAGTATTTT. Together with reference TRBV2 and TRBJ2-3, the CDR3 gives the full variable domain: EPEVTQTPSHQVTQMGQEVILRCVPISNHLYFYWYRQILGQKVEFLVSFYNNEISEKSEIFDDQFSVERPDGSNFTLKIRSTKLEDSAMYFCASTLTGWTDTQYFGPGTRLTVL.

The CDR3: CASSLGQGVGLGQPQHF. The CDR3 coding sequence is TGTGCCAGCAGCCTAGGACAGGGGGTGGGCCTGGGACAGCCCCAGCATTTT. The chain recombines TRBV7-9 with TRBJ1-5; 10 bases agree with TRBD1. V lost 5 bases to trimming and J lost 7 bases; unmatched junction nucleotides: 14. CDR1 and CDR2 from the germline V gene are SEHNR and FQNEAQ (reference sequence). The CDR3 totals 17 residues.

The CDR3 sequence: CASSSETSTGELFF. In nucleotides, the CDR3 is TGTGCCAGCAGCTCAGAGACTAGCACCGGGGAGCTGTTTTTT. This rearrangement joins TRBV7-3 to TRBJ2-2; TRBD2 might be the D (6 bases). V was pared by 4 bases and J by 4 bases, with 10 bases between. The CDR3 extends over 14 amino acids. Looked up from germline, CDR1 is SGHTA and CDR2 is FQGTGA. The full variable domain, rest sourced from reference TRBV7-3 and TRBJ2-2, is GAGVSQTPSNKVTEKGKYVELRCDPISGHTALYWYRQSLGQGPEFLIYFQGTGAADDSGLPNDRFFAVRPEGSVSTLKIQRTERGDSAVYLCASSSETSTGELFFGEGSRLTVL.

In its sample, this clone was seen once. J is TRBJ2-2 and V is TRBV5-1, with TRBD2 matching over 7 bases. CDR3 size: 15 residues. V lost 3 bases and J lost 1; bases outside the gene matches: 3. Germline CDR1 is SGHRS and CDR2 is YFSETQ. The CDR3 spells CASSWGGWNTGELFF. Here the CDR3 DNA reads TGCGCCAGCAGCTGGGGGGGATGGAACACCGGGGAGCTGTTTTTT.

This clone was recorded only once. The rearrangement joins TRBV10-3 to TRBJ1-5; the D gene is possibly TRBD1 (5 bases). Trimming took off 5 bases at V and 5 bases at J, with 7 bases between the two ends. CDR1 ENHRY and CDR2 SYGVKD come from the germline V gene. This CDR3 has 12 amino acids. The CDR3 loop is CAISRGDQPQHF. In DNA form, the CDR3 reads TGTGCCATCAGTCGGGGGGATCAGCCCCAGCATTTT.

V usage is TRBV6-5 and J usage is TRBJ2-5; 10 bases are shared with TRBD2. CDR1 is MNHEY, CDR2 SVGAGI, per germline. The junction had 1 base not matched to a gene; V was cut back by 2 bases and J by 1 base. CDR3 length equals 15 residues. The DNA of the CDR3 is TGTGCCAGCAGTTACGCTAGCGGGAGCCAAGAGACCCAGTACTTC. Its translation is CASSYASGSQETQYF.

This sequence joins TRBV11-3 and TRBJ2-1; TRBD2 matches at 7 bases. J lost 7 bases, V lost 1 base, and 7 bases had no gene match. The V gene's germline CDR1 is SGHNT and CDR2 YENEEA. The CDR3 has 15 amino acids. As DNA, the CDR3 is TGTGCCAGCAGCTTAGTTGCGGGAGCCAGGAATGAGCAGTTCTTC. Amino acid sequence: CASSLVAGARNEQFF.

This clone occurred once. The chain joins TRBV15 to TRBJ2-1; TRBD2 matches 16 bases. After removal of 6 bases from V and 6 bases from J, the junction contained 11 bases not matched to a gene. CDR3 length: 18 amino acids. Germline lookup yields CDR1 LNHNV and CDR2 YYDKDF (reference sequence). The CDR3, as DNA: TGTGCCACCAGTAGGACCGGGACTAGCGGGAGGGCGGGCAATGAGCAGTTCTTC. Protein product: CATSRTGTSGRAGNEQFF.

V is TRBV11-1 and J is TRBJ1-1; TRBD1 is a possible D gene (6 bases). This CDR3 region has 16 residues. V was cut by 5 bases and J by 0 bases, with 16 bases left in between. Germline loops: CDR1 SGHAT, CDR2 FQDESV (reference sequence). The CDR3 nucleotides are TGTGCCAGCAGCCCCGTCCCGGGACAACTGAACACTGAAGCTTTCTTT. Translated: CASSPVPGQLNTEAFF.